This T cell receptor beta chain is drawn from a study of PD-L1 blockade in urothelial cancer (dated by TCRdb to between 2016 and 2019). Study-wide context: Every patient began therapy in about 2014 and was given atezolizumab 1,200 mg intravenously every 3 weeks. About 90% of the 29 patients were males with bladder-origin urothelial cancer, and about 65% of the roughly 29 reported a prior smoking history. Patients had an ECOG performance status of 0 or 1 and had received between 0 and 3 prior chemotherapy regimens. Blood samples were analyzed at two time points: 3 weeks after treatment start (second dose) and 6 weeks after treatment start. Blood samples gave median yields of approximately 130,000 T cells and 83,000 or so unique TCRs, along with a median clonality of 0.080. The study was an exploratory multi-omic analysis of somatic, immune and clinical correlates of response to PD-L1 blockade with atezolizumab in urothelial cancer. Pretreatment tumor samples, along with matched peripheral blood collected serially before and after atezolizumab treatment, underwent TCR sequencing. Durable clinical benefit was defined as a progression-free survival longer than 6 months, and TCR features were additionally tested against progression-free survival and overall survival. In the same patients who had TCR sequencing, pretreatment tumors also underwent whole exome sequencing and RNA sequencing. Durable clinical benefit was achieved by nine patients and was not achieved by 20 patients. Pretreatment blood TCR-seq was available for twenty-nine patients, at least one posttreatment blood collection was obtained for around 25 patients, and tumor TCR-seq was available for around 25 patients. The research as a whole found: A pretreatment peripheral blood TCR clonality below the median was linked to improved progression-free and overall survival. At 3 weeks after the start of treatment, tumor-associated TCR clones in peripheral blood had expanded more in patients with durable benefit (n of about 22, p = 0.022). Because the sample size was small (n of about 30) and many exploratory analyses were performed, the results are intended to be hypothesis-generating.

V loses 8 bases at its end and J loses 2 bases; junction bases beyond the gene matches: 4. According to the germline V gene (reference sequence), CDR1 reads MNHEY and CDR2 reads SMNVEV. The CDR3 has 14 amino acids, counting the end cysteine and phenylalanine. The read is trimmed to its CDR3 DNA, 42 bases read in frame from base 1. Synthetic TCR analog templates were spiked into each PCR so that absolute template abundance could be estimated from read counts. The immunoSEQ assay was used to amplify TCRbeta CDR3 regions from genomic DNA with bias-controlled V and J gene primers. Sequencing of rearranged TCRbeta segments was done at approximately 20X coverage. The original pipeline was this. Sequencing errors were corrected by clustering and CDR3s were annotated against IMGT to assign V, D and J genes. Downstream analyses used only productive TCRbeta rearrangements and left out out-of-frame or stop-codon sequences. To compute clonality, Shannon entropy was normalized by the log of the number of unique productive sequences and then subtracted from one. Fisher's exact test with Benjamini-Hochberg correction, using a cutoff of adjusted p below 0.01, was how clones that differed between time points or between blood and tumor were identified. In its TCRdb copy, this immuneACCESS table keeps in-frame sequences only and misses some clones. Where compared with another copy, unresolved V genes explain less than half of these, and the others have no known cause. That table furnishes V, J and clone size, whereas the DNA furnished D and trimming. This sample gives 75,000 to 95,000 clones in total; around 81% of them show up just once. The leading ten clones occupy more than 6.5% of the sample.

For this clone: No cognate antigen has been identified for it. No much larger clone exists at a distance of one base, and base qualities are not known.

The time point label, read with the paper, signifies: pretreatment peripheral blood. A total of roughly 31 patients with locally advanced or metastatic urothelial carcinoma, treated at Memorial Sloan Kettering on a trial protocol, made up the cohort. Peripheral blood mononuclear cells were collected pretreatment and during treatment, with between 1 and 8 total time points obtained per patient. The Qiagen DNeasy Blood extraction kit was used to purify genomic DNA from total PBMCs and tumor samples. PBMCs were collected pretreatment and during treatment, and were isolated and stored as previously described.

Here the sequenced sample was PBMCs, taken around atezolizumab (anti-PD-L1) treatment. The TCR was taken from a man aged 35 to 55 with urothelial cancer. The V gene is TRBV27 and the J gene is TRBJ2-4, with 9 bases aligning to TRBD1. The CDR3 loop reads CASRGTGSKNIQYF. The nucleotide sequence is TGTGCCAGCCGGGGGACAGGGTCCAAAAACATTCAGTACTTC.